This section outlines one T cell receptor beta chain sequence together with its context. What this receptor recognizes is not known. The input lacks base qualities; no much larger clone sits a single base away. V loses 4 bases, J loses 2 bases, and the germline ends lie 10 bases apart. As encoded in the germline V gene, CDR1 is SGDLS while CDR2 is YYNGEE. The CDR3 runs 14 amino acids, cysteine and phenylalanine included. Only the CDR3 region is kept as DNA, spanning 42 bases read in frame from base 1. Sorted unstimulated T cells and proliferating T cells recovered from mixed lymphocyte reactions were subjected to TCRbeta CDR3 sequencing. Fresh whole blood from fewer than 11 HLA-typed healthy donors was used to isolate PBMCs. To map where alloreactive clones came from, unstimulated CD4+ non-regulatory T cells were FACS-sorted. These data originate in a study of siplizumab effects on memory and regulatory T cells (dated by TCRdb to the late 2010s). The study in broad terms: The effect of the anti-CD2 antibody siplizumab on alloreactive T-cell subsets was examined in allogeneic mixed lymphocyte reactions constructed from human PBMCs. Beyond this particular receptor, the publication reports: Siplizumab significantly reduced the cumulative frequency of alloreactive sequences traceable to unstimulated CD4+ memory T cells. In reactions with siplizumab, an average of about 62% of mappable alloreactive CD4+ clones were Treg-derived, compared with roughly 26% in control reactions. Greater diversity appeared to be present in unstimulated naive T cells than in memory T cells, and a substantial contribution to the alloresponse seemed to be made by naive cells. No functional confirmation was obtained for the suppressive function of proliferating Tregs from siplizumab cultures. For roughly 75-96% of proliferating CD4+ or CD8+ clones, no naive or memory phenotype could be assigned. Because sequences below about 10^-5 frequency were poorly captured, only a minor fraction of alloreactive clones could be mapped to unstimulated subsets.

Library generation was performed with the immunoSEQ multiplex PCR assay. About 10^5 TCR templates per sample were assayed by the deep sequencing platform. Genomic DNA extracted from sorted T cells was used for TCRbeta CDR3 sequencing. The authors' pipeline ran thus. Clonal analysis of TCRbeta CDR3 data was done in the R programming language. Alloreactive CD4+ and CD8+ clones were defined by comparing unstimulated samples with post-reaction CFSE-low samples. Regulatory or non-regulatory origin was assigned to alloreactive CD4+ clones by matching of sequences to sorted unstimulated Treg and non-Treg repertoires. TCRdb obtained this table from immuneACCESS and retained in-frame rearrangements with V and J assigned. These tables miss some clones; where compared with another copy, unresolved V genes account for less than half of the shortfall, and the remainder is unexplained. Clone size and V and J calls were adopted from that table, with D and trimming inferred from the DNA. The sample table records more than 90,000 clones; 90% to 95% of these occur just once. The top ten clones comprise about 1.5% of the sample.

The sequenced sample consisted of non-Treg CD4+ T cells sorted from blood. The cell subset or site label of this sample denotes: FACS-sorted unstimulated CD4+ non-regulatory T cells. This receptor was obtained from a human donor in good health. Recombination linked TRBV9 to TRBJ2-1; the D gene is unclear. Read as DNA, the sequence is TGTGCCAGCAGCCCCGCGGTAACCTACAATGAGCAGTTCTTC. This yields the protein CASSPAVTYNEQFF.